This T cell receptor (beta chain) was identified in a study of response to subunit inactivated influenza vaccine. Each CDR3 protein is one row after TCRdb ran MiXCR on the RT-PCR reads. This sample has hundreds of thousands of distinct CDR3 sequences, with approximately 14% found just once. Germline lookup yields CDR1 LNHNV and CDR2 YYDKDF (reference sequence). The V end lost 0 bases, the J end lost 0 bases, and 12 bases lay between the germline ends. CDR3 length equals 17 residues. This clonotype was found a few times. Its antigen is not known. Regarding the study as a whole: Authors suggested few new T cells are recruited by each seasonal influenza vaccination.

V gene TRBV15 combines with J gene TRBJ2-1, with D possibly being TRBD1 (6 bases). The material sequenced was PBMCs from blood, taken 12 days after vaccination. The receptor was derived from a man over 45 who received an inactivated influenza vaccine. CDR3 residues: CATSRDLPGDSYNEQFF. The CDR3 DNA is TGTGCCACCAGCAGAGATCTCCCAGGGGACTCCTACAATGAGCAGTTCTTC.